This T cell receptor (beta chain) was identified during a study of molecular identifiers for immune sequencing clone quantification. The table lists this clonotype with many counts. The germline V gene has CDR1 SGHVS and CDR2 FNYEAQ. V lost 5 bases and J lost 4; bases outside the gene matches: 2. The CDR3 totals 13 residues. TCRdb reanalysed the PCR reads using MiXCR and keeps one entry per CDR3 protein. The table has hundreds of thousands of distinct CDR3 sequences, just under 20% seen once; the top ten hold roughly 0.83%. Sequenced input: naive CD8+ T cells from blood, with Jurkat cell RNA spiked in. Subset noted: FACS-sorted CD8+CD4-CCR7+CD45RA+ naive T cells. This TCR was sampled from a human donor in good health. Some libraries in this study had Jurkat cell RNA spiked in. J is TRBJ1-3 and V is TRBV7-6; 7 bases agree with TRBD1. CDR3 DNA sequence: TGTGCCAGCAGCGCGGACAGGGGAAACACCATATATTTT. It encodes CASSADRGNTIYF.